The clone carrying this T cell receptor beta chain was picked up one time. The antigen is undetermined. This entry belongs to a study of identifying expanded T cells in peripheral blood. Findings and limits, study-wide: Technical replicates showed 0.9 to 1.5 changed clones; approximately 2 weeks approximately 15; four weeks 19. Approximately two-week clone count variance significantly increased as total template count grew.

Germline V gene data show CDR1 as MNHNS and CDR2 as SASEGT. Trimming took 0 bases from V and 6 from J, leaving 15 bases between them. The CDR3 consists of 16 residues. The assay was immunoSEQ multiplex PCR, and TCRdb's table has in-frame clones only and misses some. The sample carries about 100,000 clones, 80% to 90% recorded once. Healthy donors had no documented immune events, such as infections, while sampled. The sequencing input was blood. The TCR comes from a person aged 18 to 75 in good health. J is TRBJ1-5 and V is TRBV6-1, with D unclear. CDR3 nucleotides: TGTGCCAGCAGTGAAGCGCTTCCGGGTCTGGGTCAGCCCCAGCATTTT. Translating it yields CASSEALPGLGQPQHF.